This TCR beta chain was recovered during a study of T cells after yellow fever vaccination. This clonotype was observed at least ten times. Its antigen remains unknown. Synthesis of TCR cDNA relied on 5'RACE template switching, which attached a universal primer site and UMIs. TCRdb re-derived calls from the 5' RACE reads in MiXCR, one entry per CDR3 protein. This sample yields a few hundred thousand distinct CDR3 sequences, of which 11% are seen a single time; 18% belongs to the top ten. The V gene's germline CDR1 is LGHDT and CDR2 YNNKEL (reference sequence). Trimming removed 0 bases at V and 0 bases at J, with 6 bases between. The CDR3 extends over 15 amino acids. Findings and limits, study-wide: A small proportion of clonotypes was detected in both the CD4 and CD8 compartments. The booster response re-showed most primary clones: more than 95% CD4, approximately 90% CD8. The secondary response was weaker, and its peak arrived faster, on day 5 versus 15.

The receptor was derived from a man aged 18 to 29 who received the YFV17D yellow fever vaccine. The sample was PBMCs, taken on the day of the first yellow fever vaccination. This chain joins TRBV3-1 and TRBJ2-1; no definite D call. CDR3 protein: CASSQDPVSYNEQFF. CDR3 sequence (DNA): TGTGCCAGCAGCCAAGACCCTGTCTCCTACAATGAGCAGTTCTTC.